One TCR beta chain is described in this entry. These data belong to a study of T cell responses to AZD1222 COVID-19 vaccine. V was trimmed by 5 bases and J by 1 base, leaving 5 bases between them. CDR3 size: 12 residues. Germline-derived CDR1 and CDR2 are SGHVS and FQNEAQ. This table comes from immunoSEQ multiplex PCR, and its TCRdb copy is limited to in-frame clones, with some not included. The sample includes about 150,000 clones, approximately 88% of them seen just once. The receptor's source is an adult in good health. The sequences come from peripheral blood, collected on day 0 of AZD1222 vaccination. The rearrangement links TRBV7-8 to TRBJ1-2; D is unclear. As DNA, the CDR3 is TGTGCCAGCAGCCCTCTTAACTATGGCTACACCTTC. It yields the protein CASSPLNYGYTF.